A selection of T cell receptor beta chains follows, all from one sample in a study of cytomegalovirus exposure and HLA in healthy donors. Data came from immunoSEQ multiplex PCR; TCRdb stores just in-frame clones and leaves some out. The profile shows 150,000 to 200,000 clones, roughly four fifths of them singletons. Sequenced input: PBMCs. These receptor sequences come from a man aged 30 to 39 in good health and CMV-seronegative. CDR3s include the opening cysteine and the closing phenylalanine or tryptophan. A D gene is named only where the DNA matches it firmly. Only some rows state a clone size, as once, few, many or a class for expanded clones.

j_call	clone_size	v_call	d_call	cdr3_nt	cdr3_aa
TRBJ2-1	.	TRBV28	TRBD2	TGTGCCAGCAGCTTCGGGACTAGCCGTTACAATGAGCAGTTCTTC	CASSFGTSRYNEQFF
TRBJ2-7	.	TRBV6-5	TRBD1	TGTGCCAGCAGTTATCGGGGACAGGGCTACGAGCAGTACTTC	CASSYRGQGYEQYF
TRBJ2-3	.	TRBV5-1	.	TGCGCCAGCAGCCAGAGCGGGCCGAGCACAGATACGCAGTATTTT	CASSQSGPSTDTQYF
TRBJ2-1	.	TRBV19	TRBD1	TGTGCCAGTAGTTCGGACAGGGGCTTTGGGCAGTTCTTC	CASSSDRGFGQFF
TRBJ2-3	.	TRBV11-3	TRBD2	TGTGCCAGCAGCACGCGAGGGAGCGGGAGAGGTACAGATACGCAGTATTTT	CASSTRGSGRGTDTQYF
TRBJ1-3	.	TRBV5-1	TRBD1	TGCGCCAGCAGCTTGGTGGGACAGGGACGAGGGAACACCATATATTTT	CASSLVGQGRGNTIYF
TRBJ1-2	.	TRBV6-5	.	TGTGCCAGCAGTTATCGTTCCCAGGGGACGTATGGCTACACCTTC	CASSYRSQGTYGYTF
TRBJ1-5	.	TRBV10-2	TRBD1	TGCGCCAGCAGACTTACAGGGGGCAATCAGCCCCAGCATTTT	CASRLTGGNQPQHF
TRBJ2-1	few	TRBV5-6	.	TGTGCCAGCAGCTTGGCGGGGGTGAGCTCCTACAATGAGCAGTTCTTC	CASSLAGVSSYNEQFF
TRBJ2-1	few	TRBV29-1	TRBD2	TGCAGCGTTGGCGCGGGAGTTTCCTACAATGAGCAGTTCTTC	CSVGAGVSYNEQFF
TRBJ1-5	.	TRBV19	.	TGTGCCAGTAGTCCGCAACCCACAGGGTATAGCAATCAGCCCCAGCATTTT	CASSPQPTGYSNQPQHF
TRBJ2-7	.	TRBV5-6	TRBD2	TGTGCCAGCAGCTTGGGGACTAGAGACTACGAGCAGTACTTC	CASSLGTRDYEQYF
TRBJ1-2	.	TRBV7-3	TRBD1	TGTGCCAGCAGCGCCAACCAGGGGGGCTATGGCTACACCTTC	CASSANQGGYGYTF
TRBJ2-2	.	TRBV7-9	TRBD2	TGTGCCAGCAGCGATCGACTAGCGGGAAAACTCACCGGGGAGCTGTTTTTT	CASSDRLAGKLTGELFF
TRBJ2-3	.	TRBV4-1	.	TGCGCCAGCAGCCAAGTTCAATTCACAGATACGCAGTATTTT	CASSQVQFTDTQYF
TRBJ1-4	.	TRBV28	TRBD1	TGTGCCAGCAGTCGGCGAGGGGGCAGGGGGAGTAGGATTAATGAAAAACTGTTTTTT	CASSRRGGRGSRINEKLFF
TRBJ2-3	.	TRBV7-9	.	TGTGCCAGCAGCTTGGCAGGGTCCCGTACAGATACGCAGTATTTT	CASSLAGSRTDTQYF
TRBJ2-1	few	TRBV19	TRBD2	TGTGCCAGTAGTCGGTCGGCTAGCGGATACAATGAGCAGTTCTTC	CASSRSASGYNEQFF
TRBJ2-5	.	TRBV10-3	TRBD2	TGTGCCATCAGCCCCAGTGCTCCGGGAGGGCAAGAGACCCAGTACTTC	CAISPSAPGGQETQYF